Sequencing of this TCR beta chain was carried out in a study of T cell responses to AZD1222 COVID-19 vaccine (dated by TCRdb to the early 2020s). Regarding the research as a whole: TCR sequencing was performed for approximately 240 trial participants, of whom approximately 200 were given two doses of AZD1222 and around 25 were given two doses of MenACWY control vaccine. Trial participants were enrolled by age into 18-55, 56-69 and 70-plus year subgroups, with about 150, 28 and 57 TCR-sequenced participants respectively. Broad study findings and their caveats: Because no day 14 peak-response samples were available, repertoires were characterized only after the peak T cell response. Only six AZD1222 recipients were SARS-CoV-2 seropositive at baseline, limiting conclusions about previously exposed vaccinees. Reportedly, close to half of the unique spike-specific TCRs recognized epitopes lying outside the regions that are mutated in the B.1.351 and B.1.1.7 variants. Most participants were white British and females outnumbered males, and the authors suggested that clonal diversity may have been underestimated. A significant rise in spike-specific TCR breadth and depth was observed after two AZD1222 doses relative to day 0 and relative to MenACWY recipients. The vaccine-associated CD4 TCRs covered the entire spike protein, and the dominant responses fell in regions 160-218 and 743-854. The 56-69-year group was small, and its depth increase did not reach significance, likely because of low power.

Turning to this clone: The antigen it binds to is not known. No much larger clonotype is one base removed from it; base qualities were not supplied.

CDR1 and CDR2 are drawn from the germline V gene (reference sequence): LNHDA, SQIVND. Trimming costs V 4 bases and J 15 bases, and their ends lie 13 bases apart. There are 11 amino acids in the CDR3, from cysteine to phenylalanine inclusive. Only the CDR3 DNA stays, 33 bases, in frame from base 1. The CDR3 regions of human TCRbeta chains were subjected to immunosequencing. The authors' pipeline ran thus. Repertoire TCRs were matched against a reference library of SARS-CoV-2-specific TCRs generated with the MIRA antigen-specificity platform. Breadth meant the fraction of unique TCRs that were SARS-CoV-2-associated, whereas depth meant the fraction of total T cells that were SARS-CoV-2-associated. Using the MIRA data, every spike-specific TCR was mapped to the spike region that the TCR reacted to and assigned to either a CD4 or a CD8 class. Log10-transformed breadth and depth values were compared by one-way ANOVA with Sidak's multiple comparisons tests. TCRdb provides this immuneACCESS table in a form limited to in-frame rearrangements. Some clones are lacking; in checked studies, under half of them reflect an unresolved V gene, and why the rest are absent is not known. The V and J calls and the clone size are those of that table, but D and trimming were determined from the DNA. Counted in this sample were about 150,000 clones; about 86% of them appeared once. The ten largest clones capture roughly 5.8% of the sample.

In the paper's terms, the time point label means: baseline before first vaccination. The sample's treatment or condition, from its label and the paper: meningococcal conjugate vaccine given as trial control. The vaccinee samples were drawn from two UK trials, COV001 and COV002, one of which was a single-blind randomized controlled phase 2/3 trial testing AZD1222 (ChAdOx1 nCoV-19) in healthy adults. For TCRbeta chain sequencing, PBMC samples from trial participants were taken at day 0 and at day 28 after the second dose. Recombination connected TRBV19 to TRBJ1-5, with TRBD1 tentatively as D gene (6 bases match). The sample consisted of peripheral blood, taken on day 0 of MenACWY control vaccination. The clonotype originates from an adult in good health. The DNA sequence is as follows: TGTGCCAGTAGTACCCTTCGGGGGCCGCATTTT. It specifies CASSTLRGPHF.